These 17 T cell receptor beta chains were all obtained from the same sample, sequenced in a study of T-cell memory formation after mild COVID-19. TCRdb ran MiXCR on the 5' RACE reads and lists one entry per CDR3 protein. The sample shows about 420,000 distinct CDR3 sequences, 20% to 30% of them seen only once. Sequenced: PBMCs or a T cell subset sorted from them (not recorded which). These receptor sequences come from an adult woman who had mild COVID-19 (a few samples of this study predate the infection). Cell type and time point are not known.

CDR3 nucleotides: TGTGCCAGCAGCTTATACAGGGGGGCAACTAATGAAAAACTGTTTTTT. Its protein product is CASSLYRGATNEKLFF. V gene TRBV7-2 combines with J gene TRBJ1-4; 8 positions agree with TRBD1. There are 16 residues in the CDR3. From germline, CDR1 is SGHTA and CDR2 FQGNSA. V trimming: 2 bases; J trimming: 0 bases; junction bases outside the gene matches: 2. Using reference TRBV7-2 and TRBJ1-4 for the parts outside the CDR3, the full variable domain is GAGVSQSPSNKVTEKGKDVELRCDPISGHTALYWYRQSLGQGLEFLIYFQGNSAPDKSGLPSDRFSAERTGGSVSTLTIQRTQQEDSAVYLCASSLYRGATNEKLFFGSGTQLSVL.

This clonotype was detected a few times. V is TRBV5-1 and J is TRBJ1-1; D unresolved. V lost 2 bases to trimming and J lost 1 base, with 15 bases between them. In germline, CDR1 is SGHRS, CDR2 YFSETQ. The CDR3 has 16 amino acids. The CDR3 loop is CASSLLVLGPNTEAFF. CDR3 DNA sequence: TGCGCCAGCAGCTTATTAGTTCTCGGCCCGAACACTGAAGCTTTCTTT.

This chain joins TRBV20-1 and TRBJ2-1; no clear D gene. This CDR3 is built from 12 residues. V lost 6 bases and J 8 bases, leaving 14 bases between the germline ends. Germline-derived CDR1 and CDR2 are DFQATT and SNEGSKA (reference sequence). This CDR3 is CSAPERVDEQFF. The CDR3 nucleotides read TGCAGTGCGCCCGAGAGAGTCGATGAGCAGTTCTTC.

This clonotype has only a few counts. This chain links TRBV6-2 or TRBV6-3 with TRBJ2-2; 10 bases match TRBD2. Germline trimming cut 6 bases from V and 0 bases from J; bases unmatched to any gene: 7. In germline, CDR1 is MNHEY, CDR2 SVGEGT. The CDR3 consists of 17 residues. The CDR3 DNA is TGTGCCAGCAGGGGGGAAGCGGGAGGGGCGAACACCGGGGAGCTGTTTTTT. Translated, it gives CASRGEAGGANTGELFF.

The rearrangement joins TRBV6-6 to TRBJ1-5, with D possibly matching TRBD1 (5 bases). CDR1 and CDR2 (germline): MNHNY, SVGAGI (reference sequence). V lost 0 bases and J lost 3, with 27 bases in between. The CDR3 loop spans 21 amino acids. For the CDR3, the DNA is TGTGCCAGCAGTTACTCGGTAAGAGGATCCCCAGGACTGGGACTCAATCAGCCCCAGCATTTT. Protein sequence: CASSYSVRGSPGLGLNQPQHF.

This clonotype was counted a few times. This chain joins TRBV19 and TRBJ1-2; no definite D call. In germline, CDR1 is LNHDA, CDR2 SQIVND (reference sequence). Trimming cost V 5 bases and J 7 bases, with 17 bases left between them. There are 14 residues in the CDR3. The DNA for the CDR3 is TGTGCCAGTAGTCTCCTTTTAGGGCAGCCTGGCTACACCTTC. Translated: CASSLLLGQPGYTF.

The rearrangement joins TRBV18 to TRBJ2-5; unclear D gene. Per germline, CDR1 KGHSH and CDR2 LQKENI. CDR3 size: 18 residues. Trimming removed 1 base at V and 2 bases at J, with 20 bases between. CDR3 sequence reads: CASSPLRSQGNKQETQYF. The CDR3 DNA follows: TGTGCCAGCTCACCACTCAGGAGCCAAGGCAATAAACAAGAGACCCAGTACTTC.

The table lists this clonotype with a few counts. The CDR3: CAWSVGGSSYEQYF. The CDR3 coding sequence is TGTGCCTGGAGTGTAGGTGGCAGCTCCTACGAGCAGTACTTC. The gene calls are TRBV30 and TRBJ2-7; no reliable D call. There are 14 residues in the CDR3. CDR1 is GTSNPN, CDR2 SVGIG, per germline (reference sequence). Trimming took 0 bases from V and 0 from J, leaving 9 bases between them.

The CDR3 is CSARERGGTDTQYF. The CDR3 nucleotides are TGCAGTGCTAGAGAGCGGGGGGGCACAGATACGCAGTATTTT. The chain has TRBV20-1 and TRBJ2-3; TRBD2 aligns across 8 bases. Germline loops: CDR1 DFQATT, CDR2 SNEGSKA (reference sequence). The length of the CDR3 is 14 residues. Trimming took 0 bases from V and 1 from J; bases not matched to a gene: 0.

A few counts support this clonotype. The rearrangement joins TRBV21-1 to TRBJ1-5. TRBV21-1 is a listed pseudogene. The length of the CDR3 is 12 residues. In nucleotides, the CDR3 is TGTGCCAGCAGCAAAAAGGATCAGCCCCAGCATTTT. This gives the protein CASSKKDQPQHF.

The genes are TRBV5-1 and TRBJ2-7; 10 bases line up with TRBD1. CDR3 length equals 14 residues. Germline V gene sequence: CDR1 SGHRS, CDR2 YFSETQ. V was pared by 7 bases and J by 3 bases, with 7 bases of the junction left unmatched. This chain's CDR3 is CASQRGTGDYEQYF. For the CDR3, the DNA is TGCGCCAGCCAGAGAGGGACAGGGGACTACGAGCAGTACTTC.

This clonotype was counted only a few times. The chain employs TRBV19 and TRBJ2-2, with D possibly matching TRBD2 (5 bases). Trimming took off 3 bases at V and 5 bases at J, with 13 bases between the two ends. Germline V lookup: CDR1 LNHDA, CDR2 SQIVND (reference sequence). This CDR3 spans 15 amino acids. CDR3 region: CASSMKRPGTGELFF. Written as DNA, the CDR3 is TGTGCCAGTAGTATGAAGCGGCCGGGAACCGGGGAGCTGTTTTTT.

The rearrangement joins TRBV6-4 to TRBJ2-2; D may correspond to TRBD1 or TRBD2 (5 bases each). The CDR3 totals 16 residues. V dropped 3 bases and J dropped 1 base, with 12 bases sitting between them. The germline V gene has CDR1 MRHNA and CDR2 SNTAGT. Here the CDR3 DNA reads TGTGCCAGCAGTGAATACCCGAGGGGGAACACCGGGGAGCTGTTTTTT. It translates to CASSEYPRGNTGELFF.

In its sample, this clonotype was seen a few times. The CDR3 loop is CASSLVDYRTRPPDTQYF. The DNA for the CDR3 is TGTGCCAGCAGCTTAGTGGACTATCGGACTAGGCCGCCAGATACGCAGTATTTT. The V call is TRBV7-9, the J call TRBJ2-3; 7 bases map to TRBD2. The length of the CDR3 is 18 residues. V gave up 1 base and J gave up 4 bases; unmatched junction bases: 14. The V gene's germline CDR1 is SEHNR and CDR2 FQNEAQ (reference sequence).

This clonotype has a handful of counts. The chain carries TRBV9 and TRBJ2-1; D is possibly TRBD2 (6 bases). V shed 4 bases and J shed 7 bases, with 12 bases lying between them. This CDR3 comprises 13 residues. Germline V gene lookup returns CDR1 SGDLS and CDR2 YYNGEE. CDR3 residues: CASSSRRGNEQFF. The DNA for the CDR3 is TGTGCCAGCAGCTCCCGTCGGGGGAATGAGCAGTTCTTC.

The sample holds many counts of this clonotype. The V and J genes are TRBV5-1 and TRBJ2-7; D may match TRBD1 or TRBD2 (5 bases each). Per the germline V gene, CDR1 is SGHRS and CDR2 is YFSETQ. Trimming removed 1 base from V and 1 base from J, with 12 bases in between. The CDR3 extends over 15 amino acids. The CDR3 protein is CASSLPQGGSYEQYF. For the CDR3, the DNA is TGCGCCAGCAGCTTGCCGCAGGGCGGGTCCTACGAGCAGTACTTC.

There are a few counts of this clonotype. This chain links TRBV9 with TRBJ2-7; 8 bases agree with TRBD1. V gave up 4 bases and J gave up 2 bases; unmatched junction bases: 17. Germline assignment: CDR1 SGDLS and CDR2 YYNGEE. This CDR3 is built from 18 residues. The CDR3 sequence is CASSPRSSLDRDPYEQYF. The CDR3 DNA sequence: TGTGCCAGCAGCCCCCGGAGTAGTCTGGACAGGGACCCCTACGAGCAGTACTTC.